This TCR beta chain was sequenced for a study of TIL therapy for anti-PD-1-resistant metastatic lung cancer. The immunoSEQ assay was v3. TCRdb keeps only in-frame clones here, not all; method: immunoSEQ multiplex PCR. The profile shows about 6,300 clones, about 66% of them singletons. V shed 3 bases, J shed 2 bases, and the junction held 7 bases outside the gene matches. Per the germline V gene, CDR1 is KGHSH and CDR2 is LQKENI. The CDR3 loop spans 17 amino acids. Sample time point: pre-treatment sample, taken before nivolumab and TIL therapy. The tumor samples were excised metastases, mostly pleural nodules or supraclavicular lymph nodes.

The input for sequencing was tumor tissue, taken at baseline. This clonotype was sampled from a person aged 25 to 80 with non-small cell lung cancer. The rearrangement links TRBV18 to TRBJ2-1; 10 nucleotides line up with TRBD2. In nucleotides, the CDR3 is TGTGCCAGCTCACCCCTAAGACTAGCGGGCGCCTACAATGAGCAGTTCTTC. It translates to CASSPLRLAGAYNEQFF.